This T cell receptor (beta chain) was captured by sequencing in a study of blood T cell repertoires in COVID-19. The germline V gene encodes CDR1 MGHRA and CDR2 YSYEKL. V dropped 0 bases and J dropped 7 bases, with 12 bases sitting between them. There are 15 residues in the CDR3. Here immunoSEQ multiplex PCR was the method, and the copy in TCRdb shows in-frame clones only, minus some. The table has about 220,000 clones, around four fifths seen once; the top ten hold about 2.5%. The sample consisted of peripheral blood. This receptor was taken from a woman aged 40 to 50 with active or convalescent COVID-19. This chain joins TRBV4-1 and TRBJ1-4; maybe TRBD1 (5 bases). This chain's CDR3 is CASSQDRAGREKLFF. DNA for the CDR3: TGCGCCAGCAGCCAAGATCGCGCAGGGCGTGAAAAACTGTTTTTT.